This record covers a single TCR beta chain. Its cognate antigen is unknown. Genomic DNA per cell subset filled all wells of several immunoSEQ plates. Bulk PBMC genomic DNA spanned ten immunoSEQ deep plates. The data were produced by immunoSEQ multiplex PCR, yet TCRdb's version contains in-frame clones alone and is incomplete. The data show some 530,000 clones, around 73% seen once. V was cut by 2 bases and J by 5 bases, with 7 bases left in between. CDR1 is MNHEY and CDR2 is SVGAGI in the germline V gene. CDR3 length: 13 residues. This entry comes from a study of shared clonotypes between healthy human individuals. Study conclusions and caveats: Clonotype sharing among the donors was expected to vary with sequencing depth.

Around 90 million PBMCs served as the genomic DNA source for unsorted samples. The source material was PBMCs. The clonotype comes from a woman in her 40s in good health. Some clones in this sample may be carry-over from other donors' samples. The chain joins TRBV6-5 to TRBJ1-5; D may be TRBD1 (6 bases). DNA of the CDR3: TGTGCCAGCAGTTACGACAGGTATCAGCCCCAGCATTTT. Residues: CASSYDRYQPQHF.